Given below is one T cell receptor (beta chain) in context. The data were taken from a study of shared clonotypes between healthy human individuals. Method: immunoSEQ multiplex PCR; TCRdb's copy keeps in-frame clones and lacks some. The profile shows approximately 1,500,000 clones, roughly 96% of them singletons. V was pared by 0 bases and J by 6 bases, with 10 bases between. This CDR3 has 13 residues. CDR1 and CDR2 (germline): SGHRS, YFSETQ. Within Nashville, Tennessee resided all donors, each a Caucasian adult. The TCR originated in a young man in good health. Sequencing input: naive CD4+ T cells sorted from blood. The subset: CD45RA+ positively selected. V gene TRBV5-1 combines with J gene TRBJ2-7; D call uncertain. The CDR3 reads CASSLADGSEQYF. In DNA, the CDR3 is TGCGCCAGCAGCTTGGCCGATGGAAGCGAGCAGTACTTC. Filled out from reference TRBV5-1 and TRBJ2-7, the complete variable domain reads KAGVTQTPRYLIKTRGQQVTLSCSPISGHRSVSWYQQTPGQGLQFLFEYFSETQRNKGNFPGRFSGRQFSNSRSEMNVSTLELGDSALYLCASSLADGSEQYFGPGTRLTVT.